Below, 28 T cell receptor beta chains from the same sample are listed, as sequenced in a study of radiotherapy plus CTLA-4 blockade in lung cancer. Repertoires were generated with immunoSEQ multiplex PCR, while TCRdb's copy carries only in-frame clones and drops some. The repertoire holds more than 75,000 clones, with roughly 78% as singletons. The material was peripheral blood, obtained from a patient treated with radiotherapy plus ipilimumab. These receptor sequences come from a human donor with non-small cell lung cancer that progressed on radiotherapy plus ipilimumab.

The genes are TRBV2 and TRBJ1-4, with D unresolved. V was cut by 2 bases and J by 0 bases, with 4 bases left in between. Germline CDR1 and CDR2: SNHLY and FYNNEI. CDR3 size: 14 residues. CDR3 DNA: TGTGCCAGCAGTGAACAGGCAACTAATGAAAAACTGTTTTTT. Translation: CASSEQATNEKLFF.

The chain employs TRBV19 and TRBJ1-1; 7 nucleotides agree with TRBD1. The V and J ends lost 3 bases and 4 bases, in that order; junction bases with no gene match: 11. Per the germline V gene, CDR1 is LNHDA and CDR2 is SQIVND (reference sequence). The CDR3 is made up of 16 amino acids. This chain's CDR3 is CASSIVPTGRITEAFF. In DNA form, the CDR3 reads TGTGCCAGTAGTATCGTGCCGACAGGGAGGATCACTGAAGCTTTCTTT.

CDR3 DNA: TGTGCCAGCAGCTTAGTTTCAGGGCCTATCAATTTCGATGAGCAGTTCTTC. Translated, it gives CASSLVSGPINFDEQFF. The V and J genes are TRBV7-9 and TRBJ2-1; the D gene is possibly TRBD1 (5 bases). Germline V CDR1 and CDR2: SEHNR, FQNEAQ (reference sequence). V was trimmed by 1 base and J by 8 bases, leaving 21 bases between them. The CDR3 is made up of 17 amino acids.

The chain carries TRBV28 and TRBJ2-7; the D gene is possibly TRBD1 (6 bases). From germline, CDR1 is MDHEN and CDR2 SYDVKM. CDR3 length: 14 amino acids. The V end lost 3 bases, the J end lost 1 base, and 10 bases lay between the germline ends. The CDR3: CASSFWTASYEQYF. The CDR3 coding sequence is TGTGCCAGCAGTTTCTGGACAGCTTCCTACGAGCAGTACTTC.

The V call is TRBV27, the J call TRBJ2-3; 9 nucleotides match TRBD1. The CDR3 spans 16 residues. Germline lookup yields CDR1 MNHEY and CDR2 SMNVEV (reference sequence). V lost 5 bases to trimming and J lost 5 bases; unmatched junction nucleotides: 11. The CDR3 region has the DNA TGTGCCAGCAGTCCTAACTCCGGGACAGGGATAGATACGCAGTATTTT. Translation: CASSPNSGTGIDTQYF.

This rearrangement joins TRBV6-5 to TRBJ1-1; D is possibly TRBD1 (6 bases). This CDR3 has 14 amino acids. CDR1 MNHEY and CDR2 SVGAGI come from the germline V gene. V was clipped by 2 bases and J by 6 bases, with 13 bases between them. Written as DNA, the CDR3 is TGTGCCAGCAGTTACGGGGGCGCGAGTTCTGAAGCTTTCTTT. Its protein is CASSYGGASSEAFF.

V is TRBV6-5 and J is TRBJ1-6; possibly TRBD1 for D (6 bases). The CDR3 is 14 residues long. Trimming stripped 6 bases from V and 9 bases from J, with 15 bases between. The germline V gene has CDR1 MNHEY and CDR2 SVGAGI. CDR3 in amino acids: CASRAQGFGSPLHF. The CDR3, as DNA: TGTGCCAGCAGAGCACAGGGTTTTGGTTCACCCCTCCACTTT.

V is TRBV5-4 and J is TRBJ2-7; D is unclear. CDR3 size: 14 residues. Germline V gives CDR1 SGHNT, CDR2 YYREEE (reference sequence). V was cut by 0 bases and J by 0 bases, with 7 bases left in between. The CDR3 loop reads CASSLDSGSYEQYF. CDR3 coding DNA: TGTGCCAGCAGCTTGGATTCCGGCTCCTACGAGCAGTACTTC.

The rearrangement joins TRBV5-1 to TRBJ1-4, with a possible D match to TRBD1 (6 bases). Germline-derived CDR1 and CDR2 are SGHRS and YFSETQ. V was clipped by 5 bases and J by 8 bases, with 16 bases between them. The CDR3 covers 14 residues. The CDR3 coding sequence is TGCGCCAGCAGATACGGACAGAACGAGGAAAAACTGTTTTTT. It codes for CASRYGQNEEKLFF.

V gene TRBV7-6 combines with J gene TRBJ2-5; 9 nucleotides agree with TRBD1. The V segment lost 5 bases and the J segment 3 bases; nucleotides outside the gene matches: 13. Per the germline V gene, CDR1 is SGHVS and CDR2 is FNYEAQ. The CDR3 is 17 residues long. The CDR3: CASSDLQGARGKETQYF. DNA for the CDR3: TGTGCCAGCAGCGACCTACAGGGGGCAAGGGGTAAAGAGACCCAGTACTTC.

This clone showed up just a few times. The chain joins TRBV6-5 to TRBJ2-7; 16 bases map to TRBD2. CDR1 and CDR2 (germline): MNHEY, SVGAGI. This CDR3 spans 15 amino acids. V dropped 6 bases and J dropped 6; count of bases not matched to a gene: 5. CDR3 bases: TGTGCCAGCAGCCTCGGGACTAGCGGGAGGGGCGAGCAGTACTTC. It encodes CASSLGTSGRGEQYF.

The V call is TRBV27, the J call TRBJ2-2; no reliable D call. The germline V gene encodes CDR1 MNHEY and CDR2 SMNVEV (reference sequence). Trimming removed 2 bases at V and 7 bases at J, with 2 bases between. This CDR3 is built from 11 residues. The CDR3 protein is CASSLDGELFF. The DNA for the CDR3 is TGTGCCAGCAGTTTAGACGGGGAGCTGTTTTTT.

This chain connects TRBV27 to TRBJ2-2; TRBD2 matches at 12 bases. The CDR3 totals 18 residues. Germline values: CDR1 MNHEY, CDR2 SMNVEV (reference sequence). The trim removed 0 bases at V and 2 bases at J, leaving 4 bases unmatched. The CDR3, as DNA: TGTGCCAGCAGTTTATCGACTAGCGGGGGAGTTAACACCGGGGAGCTGTTTTTT. Translated, it gives CASSLSTSGGVNTGELFF.

The chain has TRBV19 and TRBJ1-1, with a weak D call TRBD1 (6 bases). CDR1 is LNHDA, CDR2 SQIVND, per germline (reference sequence). The germline V and J ends were trimmed by 4 bases and 1 base, with 19 bases remaining between them. The CDR3 spans 17 residues. This CDR3 reads CASSKSGHLIRNTEAFF. CDR3 nucleotides: TGTGCCAGTAGTAAATCGGGACACTTAATCAGGAACACTGAAGCTTTCTTT.

This clone was recorded a few times. V and J are TRBV6-1 and TRBJ2-2; D uncertain. V gave up 8 bases and J gave up 2 bases, with 9 bases separating them. Germline-derived CDR1 and CDR2 are MNHNS and SASEGT. The CDR3 contains 13 residues. The CDR3 loop reads CASVDPNTGELFF. The CDR3 nucleotides are TGTGCCAGCGTTGACCCTAACACCGGGGAGCTGTTTTTT.

This clone was seen many times. This sequence joins TRBV28 and TRBJ1-5, with 8 bases lining up with TRBD1. V gave up 6 bases and J gave up 5 bases; unmatched junction bases: 9. The CDR3 spans 15 residues. The germline CDR1 and CDR2 sequences are MDHEN and SYDVKM. CDR3 nucleotides: TGTGCCAGCAGCCTCTCTACAGGGGGGGATCAGCCCCAGCATTTT. It codes for CASSLSTGGDQPQHF. Drawing the rest from reference TRBV28 and TRBJ1-5, the complete variable domain is DVKVTQSSRYLVKRTGEKVFLECVQDMDHENMFWYRQDPGLGLRLIYFSYDVKMKEKGDIPEGYSVSREKKERFSLILESASTNQTSMYLCASSLSTGGDQPQHFGDGTRLSIL.

This clone was counted once. V is TRBV28 and J is TRBJ2-6; TRBD1 might be the D (5 bases). The germline V gene encodes CDR1 MDHEN and CDR2 SYDVKM. The CDR3 has 18 residues. V was pared by 1 base and J by 0 bases, with 13 bases between. The CDR3 region has the DNA TGTGCCAGCAGTTTATTCAGGGCCGGACGCTCTGGGGCCAACGTCCTGACTTTC. Translating it yields CASSLFRAGRSGANVLTF.

This clone was seen just once. V gene TRBV6-1 combines with J gene TRBJ1-1; 10 bases fit TRBD1. V was clipped by 7 bases and J by 1 base; unmatched bases: 3. CDR3 length equals 14 residues. The V gene's germline CDR1 is MNHNS and CDR2 SASEGT. The CDR3 DNA reads as TGTGCCAGCATTAGGGACAGGGGGAACACTGAAGCTTTCTTT. Amino acids: CASIRDRGNTEAFF.

The rearrangement joins TRBV5-1 to TRBJ2-1; D not certain. V was pared by 0 bases and J by 7 bases, with 5 bases between. The CDR3 is 12 amino acids. Germline CDR1 and CDR2: SGHRS and YFSETQ. CDR3 DNA: TGCGCCAGCAGCTTGGAGTCAAATGAGCAGTTCTTC. Encoded protein: CASSLESNEQFF.

The chain employs TRBV19 and TRBJ2-7, with 9 bases fitting TRBD2. The CDR3 has 16 residues. Germline V lookup: CDR1 LNHDA, CDR2 SQIVND (reference sequence). Unmatched junction bases numbered 10, after V lost 5 bases and J lost 2 bases. This CDR3 reads CASSSRRLADTYEQYF. The CDR3 nucleotides are TGTGCCAGTAGTTCCCGCCGACTAGCGGATACCTACGAGCAGTACTTC.

The rearrangement links TRBV21-1 to TRBJ2-6; no check of the table's D call, TRBD1, against the DNA was made. TRBV21-1 is a listed pseudogene. CDR3 length: 19 amino acids. CDR3 nucleotides: TGTGCCAGCCCCCCCAAGGGCGACAGAAGCCTCTCTGGGGCCAACGTCCTGACTTTC. As protein: CASPPKGDRSLSGANVLTF.

V is TRBV19 and J is TRBJ2-1, with 7 bases lining up with TRBD2. V was pared by 6 bases and J by 5 bases, with 10 bases of the junction left unmatched. The CDR3 length is 15 residues. The germline V gene encodes CDR1 LNHDA and CDR2 SQIVND (reference sequence). CDR3 in DNA: TGTGCCAGTAGCCCCGACCGGGCGGGGGACAATGAGCAGTTCTTC. Translated: CASSPDRAGDNEQFF.

This chain connects TRBV15 to TRBJ2-2, with D unclear. V was cut by 0 bases and J by 4 bases, with 9 bases left in between. This CDR3 has 15 residues. CDR1 LNHNV and CDR2 YYDKDF come from the germline V gene (reference sequence). The chain's CDR3 is CATSRDRDVTGELFF. The CDR3 bases are TGTGCCACCAGCAGAGACCGTGACGTCACCGGGGAGCTGTTTTTT.

In nucleotides, the CDR3 is TGTGCCAGCAGCCAGGACAGCCATCACGAGCAGTACTTC. It yields the protein CASSQDSHHEQYF. The chain combines TRBV7-9 with TRBJ2-7, with a possible D match to TRBD1 (6 bases). The V end was cut by 5 bases, the J end by 5 bases, with 13 bases between. Germline V lookup: CDR1 SEHNR, CDR2 FQNEAQ (reference sequence). The CDR3 sequence is 13 residues long.

V is TRBV19 and J is TRBJ2-3; D unresolved. Trimming stripped 1 base from V and 4 bases from J, with 3 bases between. Per the germline V gene, CDR1 is LNHDA and CDR2 is SQIVND (reference sequence). The length of the CDR3 is 12 residues. CDR3 sequence: CASSIAPDTQYF. The CDR3 nucleotides are TGTGCCAGTAGTATAGCCCCAGATACGCAGTATTTT.

The chain has TRBV7-2 and TRBJ2-7; the match to TRBD1 covers 7 bases. The CDR3 totals 11 residues. The germline V gene encodes CDR1 SGHTA and CDR2 FQGNSA. V trimming: 4 bases; J trimming: 10 bases; junction bases outside the gene matches: 4. The CDR3 DNA follows: TGTGCCAGCAGCTCAACAGGGGCTCAGTACTTC. It specifies CASSSTGAQYF.

The V call is TRBV6-5, the J call TRBJ2-1; 13 nucleotides match TRBD2. The CDR3 has 15 residues. V was clipped by 4 bases and J by 4 bases; unmatched bases: 1. Germline V CDR1 and CDR2: MNHEY, SVGAGI. Here the CDR3 DNA reads TGTGCCAGCAGTTTGGGACTAGCGGGATACAATGAGCAGTTCTTC. Translated, it gives CASSLGLAGYNEQFF.

This rearrangement joins TRBV28 to TRBJ1-2, with D unclear. The CDR3 has 13 amino acids. CDR1 is MDHEN and CDR2 is SYDVKM in the germline V gene. Trimming stripped 3 bases from V and 2 bases from J, with 7 bases between. The DNA of the CDR3 is TGTGCCAGCAGTTTGCCAGGCAACTATGGCTACACCTTC. It specifies CASSLPGNYGYTF.